These 29 T cell receptor beta chains share one sample of origin, sequenced in a study of blood T cell repertoires in COVID-19. Sequencing used immunoSEQ multiplex PCR; TCRdb keeps in-frame clones, though not all of them. The sample includes over 200,000 clones, 80% to 90% of them seen just once. The specimen was PBMCs or T cells enriched from blood (not recorded which). Every receptor here comes from a woman aged 45-65 years who had recovered from COVID-19.

Remarks on this clone: An end of the junction differs from the germline gene, which may be a read error. As DNA, the CDR3 is TGTGCCAGCAGACAATCCGGTAACTATGGCTACACCTTC. It encodes CASRQSGNYGYTF. This chain uses TRBV16 with TRBJ1-2; no clear D gene. From germline, CDR1 is KGHSY and CDR2 FQNENV. The CDR3 has 13 residues.

This chain connects TRBV10-3 to TRBJ2-7; maybe TRBD2 (6 bases). V shed 8 bases and J shed 1 base, with 6 bases lying between them. CDR3 length equals 11 residues. Germline CDR1 and CDR2: ENHRY and SYGVKD. This chain's CDR3 is CAIRESYEQYF. In DNA form, the CDR3 reads TGTGCCATCCGGGAGTCCTACGAGCAGTACTTC.

The chain carries TRBV27 and TRBJ1-6; 11 bases are a match to TRBD1. Trimming took 9 bases from V and 5 from J; bases not matched to a gene: 3. The CDR3 runs to 14 residues. CDR1 and CDR2 (germline): MNHEY, SMNVEV (reference sequence). As DNA, the CDR3 is TGTGCCAGTAGGACAGGGGGCAATAATTCACCCCTCCACTTT. It specifies CASRTGGNNSPLHF.

J is TRBJ2-7 and V is TRBV7-6, with D tentatively TRBD1 (6 bases). From germline, CDR1 is SGHVS and CDR2 FNYEAQ. The V end was cut by 4 bases, the J end by 0 bases, with 16 bases between. This CDR3 is built from 16 residues. The DNA for the CDR3 is TGTGCCAGCAGCTACCACAGGGACCAAAGCTCCTACGAGCAGTACTTC. Translating gives CASSYHRDQSSYEQYF. Drawing the rest from reference TRBV7-6 and TRBJ2-7, the complete variable domain is GAGVSQSPRYKVTKRGQDVALRCDPISGHVSLYWYRQALGQGPEFLTYFNYEAQQDKSGLPNDRFSAERPEGSISTLTIQRTEQRDSAMYRCASSYHRDQSSYEQYFGPGTRLTVT.

This clone was counted only a few times. In DNA, the CDR3 is TGCGCCAGCAGCTTGGATAGCGGGACTAGCTCCTACGAGCAGTACTTC. Protein sequence: CASSLDSGTSSYEQYF. The rearrangement joins TRBV5-1 to TRBJ2-7; 8 positions match TRBD2. This CDR3 region has 16 residues. J gave up 0 bases and V 0 bases, and 5 bases lay outside the gene matches. CDR1 and CDR2 from the germline V gene are SGHRS and YFSETQ.

Remarks on this clone: The identical CDR3 is also encoded by other nucleotide sequences in the sample. This chain links TRBV9 with TRBJ2-3, with D perhaps matching TRBD2 (7 bases). Trimming stripped 0 bases from V and 0 bases from J, with 11 bases between. CDR3 length: 16 residues. CDR1 is SGDLS, CDR2 YYNGEE, per germline. CDR3 coding DNA: TGTGCCAGCAGCGTAGGGGGGGGCCGAAGCACAGATACGCAGTATTTT. It codes for CASSVGGGRSTDTQYF.

This sequence joins TRBV5-6 and TRBJ1-2, with 10 bases aligning to TRBD1. The trim removed 6 bases at V and 12 bases at J, leaving 17 bases unmatched. Germline CDR1 and CDR2: SGHDT and YYEEEE. The CDR3 loop spans 15 amino acids. CDR3 sequence reads: CASTSGTGDLRRDTF. The CDR3 nucleotides are TGTGCCAGCACGTCCGGGACAGGGGATCTCCGGCGTGACACCTTC. Looking up the rest from reference TRBV5-6 and TRBJ1-2 gives the full variable domain: DAGVTQSPTHLIKTRGQQVTLRCSPKSGHDTVSWYQQALGQGPQFIFQYYEEEERQRGNFPDRFSGHQFPNYSSELNVNALLLGDSALYLCASTSGTGDLRRDTFGSGTRLTVV.

The chain is built from TRBV25-1 and TRBJ2-2, with TRBD1 matching 7 bases. Germline V gene lookup returns CDR1 MGHDK and CDR2 SYGVNS. Trimming at V came to 8 bases and at J to 2 bases, leaving 5 bases not matched to a gene. The CDR3 is made up of 14 amino acids. The CDR3 loop is CASLGDSNTGELFF. The CDR3 DNA follows: TGTGCCAGCCTGGGGGACAGTAACACCGGGGAGCTGTTTTTT.

The chain combines TRBV25-1 with TRBJ1-4; 8 bases align to TRBD1. The CDR3 loop spans 14 amino acids. Per germline, CDR1 MGHDK and CDR2 SYGVNS. The V segment lost 7 bases and the J segment 10 bases; nucleotides outside the gene matches: 11. The CDR3 reads CASNPGTGRRKLFF. CDR3 in DNA: TGTGCCAGCAACCCCGGGACAGGAAGGAGAAAACTGTTTTTT.

The chain carries TRBV10-3 and TRBJ1-1, with 7 bases aligning to TRBD1. This CDR3 is 14 amino acids long. Looked up from germline, CDR1 is ENHRY and CDR2 is SYGVKD. With V trimmed by 6 bases and J by 1 base, 5 bases remained unmatched. The CDR3 DNA sequence: TGTGCCATCAGCGACAGGGTGACGAACACTGAAGCTTTCTTT. Amino acid sequence: CAISDRVTNTEAFF.

The CDR3 spells CASSLKLSGNTIYF. In DNA form, the CDR3 reads TGTGCCAGCAGCTTAAAACTATCTGGAAACACCATATATTTT. This rearrangement joins TRBV7-2 to TRBJ1-3; D unresolved. Per germline, CDR1 SGHTA and CDR2 FQGNSA. V lost 2 bases and J lost 1, with 6 bases in between. The CDR3 runs 14 residues.

CDR3: CASSTSTGASSEQYF. As DNA, the CDR3 is TGTGCCAGTAGTACATCGACAGGGGCGTCTTCCGAGCAGTACTTC. V usage is TRBV19 and J usage is TRBJ2-7; 8 bases match TRBD1. This CDR3 is built from 15 residues. Germline-derived CDR1 and CDR2 are LNHDA and SQIVND (reference sequence). Unmatched junction bases numbered 11, after V lost 4 bases and J lost 6 bases.

This rearrangement joins TRBV30 to TRBJ2-5; no reliable D call. The germline V gene encodes CDR1 GTSNPN and CDR2 SVGIG (reference sequence). This CDR3 has 12 amino acids. Between the trimmed V and J ends, which lost 6 bases and 5 bases, there was a span of 13 bases. The CDR3 reads CACQTLWETQYF. CDR3 DNA sequence: TGTGCCTGCCAGACTCTTTGGGAGACCCAGTACTTC. Using reference TRBV30 and TRBJ2-5 for the parts outside the CDR3, the full variable domain is SQTIHQWPATLVQPVGSPLSLECTVEGTSNPNLYWYRQAAGRGLQLLFYSVGIGQISSEVPQNLSASRPQDRQFILSSKKLLLSDSGFYLCACQTLWETQYFGPGTRLLVL.

The CDR3 DNA sequence: TGTGCCAGCAGCCCAGACGGCCACAGGCCATACGAGCAGTACTTC. Its protein is CASSPDGHRPYEQYF. V usage is TRBV7-9 and J usage is TRBJ2-7; possibly TRBD1 for D (5 bases). Trimming shortened V by 5 bases and J by 4 bases, and 18 bases separated the two germline ends. Per germline, CDR1 SEHNR and CDR2 FQNEAQ (reference sequence). This CDR3 has 15 amino acids.

The chain is built from TRBV10-1 and TRBJ2-1, with D maybe TRBD1 (5 bases). The CDR3 has 17 amino acids. Trimming shortened V by 6 bases and J by 0 bases, and 18 bases separated the two germline ends. CDR1 and CDR2 from the germline V gene are WNHNN and SYGVQD (reference sequence). CDR3 bases: TGCGCCAGCAGCGGAAAGGGGCGGAAAAGCTCCTACAATGAGCAGTTCTTC. It translates to CASSGKGRKSSYNEQFF.

This chain uses TRBV7-8 with TRBJ2-7, with D hard to call. The CDR3 totals 13 residues. In germline, CDR1 is SGHVS, CDR2 FQNEAQ. Trimming cost V 5 bases and J 6 bases, with 14 bases left between them. The CDR3 DNA reads TGTGCCAGCAGCATAAGTCAACATGGCGAGCAGTACTTC. It specifies CASSISQHGEQYF. The full variable domain, in which reference TRBV7-8 and TRBJ2-7 provide the parts outside the CDR3, is GAGVSQSPRYKVAKRGQDVALRCDPISGHVSLFWYQQALGQGPEFLTYFQNEAQLDKSGLPSDRFFAERPEGSVSTLKIQRTQQEDSAVYLCASSISQHGEQYFGPGTRLTVT.

The chain employs TRBV7-6 and TRBJ2-3, with 7 bases matching TRBD1. Germline assignment: CDR1 SGHVS and CDR2 FNYEAQ. The CDR3 spans 15 residues. V lost 3 bases to trimming and J lost 4 bases; unmatched junction nucleotides: 7. The CDR3: CASSFRGQRADTQYF. Here the CDR3 DNA reads TGTGCCAGCAGCTTTAGGGGGCAAAGGGCAGATACGCAGTATTTT.

This chain uses TRBV24-1 with TRBJ1-5, with a weak D call TRBD1 (5 bases). Trimming took off 3 bases at V and 9 bases at J, with 14 bases between the two ends. Germline V CDR1 and CDR2: KGHDR, SFDVKD. The CDR3 loop spans 14 amino acids. The CDR3 is CATSDPTQGWPQHF. The CDR3 DNA sequence: TGTGCCACCAGTGATCCTACCCAGGGATGGCCCCAGCATTTT.

The chain links TRBV11-1 to TRBJ2-1, with unresolved D. The germline CDR1 and CDR2 sequences are SGHAT and FQDESV (reference sequence). This CDR3 region has 12 residues. Trimming pared 3 bases from V and 5 bases from J, leaving 5 bases between. CDR3 amino acids: CASSLEHNEQFF. The CDR3 DNA sequence: TGTGCCAGCAGCTTGGAGCACAATGAGCAGTTCTTC.

The chain couples TRBV7-9 to TRBJ2-7; D remains unclear. This CDR3 region has 14 residues. Per the germline V gene, CDR1 is SEHNR and CDR2 is FQNEAQ (reference sequence). The V end was cut by 1 base, the J end by 2 bases, with 9 bases between. The CDR3 sequence is CASSLVRQPYEQYF. The DNA for the CDR3 is TGTGCCAGCAGCTTAGTGCGGCAGCCCTACGAGCAGTACTTC.

This chain connects TRBV7-3 to TRBJ2-3; 10 nucleotides agree with TRBD2. Per the germline V gene, CDR1 is SGHTA and CDR2 is FQGTGA. The V segment lost 5 bases and the J segment 4 bases; nucleotides outside the gene matches: 6. The CDR3 length is 15 residues. CDR3 sequence: CASSPSGTSADTQYF. CDR3 DNA sequence: TGTGCCAGCAGCCCATCCGGGACTAGCGCAGATACGCAGTATTTT.

V and J are TRBV15 and TRBJ2-1; D possibly corresponds to TRBD2 (5 bases). The germline gives CDR1 LNHNV, CDR2 YYDKDF (reference sequence). This CDR3 has 15 residues. Trimming pared 4 bases from V and 3 bases from J, leaving 13 bases between. The CDR3 nucleotides are TGTGCCACCAGCACCTGGGGTGAGGGCTACAATGAGCAGTTCTTC. Its translation: CATSTWGEGYNEQFF. Looking up the rest from reference TRBV15 and TRBJ2-1 gives the full variable domain: DAMVIQNPRYQVTQFGKPVTLSCSQTLNHNVMYWYQQKSSQAPKLLFHYYDKDFNNEADTPDNFQSRRPNTSFCFLDIRSPGLGDTAMYLCATSTWGEGYNEQFFGPGTRLTVL.

This chain uses TRBV9 with TRBJ2-1; 14 nucleotides line up with TRBD2. Germline V gene data show CDR1 as SGDLS and CDR2 as YYNGEE. This CDR3 is 16 amino acids long. After removal of 2 bases from V and 9 bases from J, the junction contained 7 bases not matched to a gene. CDR3 residues: CASSVRLAGGPVEQFF. DNA of the CDR3: TGTGCCAGCAGCGTTCGACTAGCGGGAGGGCCGGTTGAGCAGTTCTTC.

V gene TRBV5-1 combines with J gene TRBJ2-5; a possible D gene is TRBD1 (6 bases). The CDR3 has 15 residues. V was shortened by 0 bases and J by 3 bases, with 12 bases between the two germline ends. Per germline, CDR1 SGHRS and CDR2 YFSETQ. The CDR3 region is CASSLVGTSEETQYF. The CDR3 bases are TGCGCCAGCAGCTTGGTTGGGACATCCGAAGAGACCCAGTACTTC.

The J gene is TRBJ2-7, the V gene TRBV7-2, with TRBD1 as a possible D gene (5 bases). The CDR3 length is 14 residues. Germline assignment: CDR1 SGHTA and CDR2 FQGNSA. V was cut by 5 bases and J by 3 bases, with 14 bases left in between. CDR3 sequence (DNA): TGTGCCAGCAGCCCCACCCTCAGGGACTACGAGCAGTACTTC. Translated: CASSPTLRDYEQYF.

The rearrangement joins TRBV6-2 or TRBV6-3 to TRBJ1-2, with no clear D. The CDR3 runs to 14 residues. Trimming pared 4 bases from V and 8 bases from J, leaving 17 bases between. From germline, CDR1 is MNHEY and CDR2 SVGEGT. The CDR3 is CASSFRTQLRGYTF. CDR3 DNA sequence: TGTGCCAGCAGTTTTCGTACCCAATTGCGAGGCTACACCTTC.

The rearrangement joins TRBV28 to TRBJ2-7, with 11 bases fitting TRBD2. From germline, CDR1 is MDHEN and CDR2 SYDVKM. The CDR3 consists of 14 residues. The junction had 4 bases not matched to a gene; V was cut back by 8 bases and J by 1 base. In DNA form, the CDR3 reads TGTGCCAGCCTTTCTAGCGGGAGGTCCTACGAGCAGTACTTC. Its protein product is CASLSSGRSYEQYF.

The chain joins TRBV24-1 to TRBJ2-4; the D is unclear. This CDR3 has 17 amino acids. With 5 bases removed from V and 1 base from J, the gap between germline ends came to 17 bases. Germline CDR1 reads KGHDR; CDR2 reads SFDVKD. CDR3 DNA sequence: TGTGCCACCAGTGCCCTGGCTTTTTGCACGGCCAAAAACATTCAGTACTTC. Translating it yields CATSALAFCTAKNIQYF.

This clone was counted only a few times. V is TRBV10-3 and J is TRBJ2-7, with D possibly matching TRBD2 (6 bases). The CDR3 is 14 amino acids. Germline CDR1 and CDR2: ENHRY and SYGVKD. V lost 6 bases, J lost 1 base, and 13 bases lay in between. The CDR3 spells CAISSGTGSYEQYF. CDR3 DNA: TGTGCCATCAGCTCCGGGACTGGATCCTACGAGCAGTACTTC.